This T cell receptor beta chain is from a study of regulatory T cells in long-lasting Graves disease. Background on the study: Antithyroid drugs had been given to newly diagnosed Graves' patients for under 3 months.

Noted time point: newly diagnosed GD, antithyroid drugs for less than 3 months. After RNA was extracted from PBMCs, the TCR library was made from it. Enrollment of patients was through an endocrinology department in Xi'an, China. This clonotype was recorded at least ten times. This CDR3 region has 14 residues. Germline CDR1 MDHEN, CDR2 SYDVKM. Trimming removed 8 bases at V and 3 bases at J, with 17 bases between. Construction of the TCR beta libraries employed iRepertoire HTBI primers in conjunction with Arm-PCR of CDR3 regions. A single record per CDR3 protein comes from TCRdb applying MiXCR to the multiplex PCR reads. The sample shows about 440,000 distinct CDR3 sequences, about a sixth of them seen only once. This sample was also put to use in a study of T cells in Graves' hyperthyroidism and ophthalmopathy. That paper states: Clinical symptoms, serum thyroxine and TRAb, thyroid ultrasound and orbital computed tomography together formed the diagnostic basis. During a first-round RT-PCR of the TCR CDR3, the HTBI primer set was used.

The chain uses TRBV28 and TRBJ2-7, with a possible D match to TRBD1 (5 bases). The sample in question was peripheral blood mononuclear cells (PBMCs), obtained at new diagnosis, from a patient treated with antithyroid drugs. The source of this sequence is a woman between 25 and 40 years old with Graves disease. The CDR3 loop reads CASRQLASNYEQYF. CDR3 in DNA: TGTGCCAGCCGACAGTTGGCCTCGAACTACGAGCAGTACTTC.